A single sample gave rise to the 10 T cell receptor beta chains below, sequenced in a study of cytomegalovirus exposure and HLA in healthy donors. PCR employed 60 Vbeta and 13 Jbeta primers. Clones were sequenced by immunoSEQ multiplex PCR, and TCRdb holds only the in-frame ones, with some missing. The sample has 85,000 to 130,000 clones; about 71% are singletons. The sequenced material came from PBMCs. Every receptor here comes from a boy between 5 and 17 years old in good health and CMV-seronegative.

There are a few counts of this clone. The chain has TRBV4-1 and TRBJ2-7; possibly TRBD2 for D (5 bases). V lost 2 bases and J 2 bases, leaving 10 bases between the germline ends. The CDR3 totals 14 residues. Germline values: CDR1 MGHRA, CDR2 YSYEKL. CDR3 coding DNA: TGCGCCAGCAGCCAACCGACTACCGCCTACGAGCAGTACTTC. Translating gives CASSQPTTAYEQYF.

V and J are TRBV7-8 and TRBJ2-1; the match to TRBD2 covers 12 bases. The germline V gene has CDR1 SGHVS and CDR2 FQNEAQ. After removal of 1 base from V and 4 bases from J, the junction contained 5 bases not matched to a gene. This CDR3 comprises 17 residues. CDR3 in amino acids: CASSLGLAGDSYNEQFF. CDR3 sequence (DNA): TGTGCCAGCAGCTTAGGACTAGCGGGGGATAGTTACAATGAGCAGTTCTTC.

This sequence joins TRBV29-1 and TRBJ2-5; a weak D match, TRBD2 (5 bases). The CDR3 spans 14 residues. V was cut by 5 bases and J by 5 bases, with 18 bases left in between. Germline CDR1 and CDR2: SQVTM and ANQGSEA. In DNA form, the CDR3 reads TGCAGCGTTTACTCAGTCGGGGTTGGTGAGACCCAGTACTTC. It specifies CSVYSVGVGETQYF.

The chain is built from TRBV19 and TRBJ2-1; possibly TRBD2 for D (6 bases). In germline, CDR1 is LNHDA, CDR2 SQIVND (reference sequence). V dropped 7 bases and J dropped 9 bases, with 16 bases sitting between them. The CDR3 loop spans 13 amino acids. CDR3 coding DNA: TGTGCCAGTATGAAATACGGGGGAGTTGAGCAGTTCTTC. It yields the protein CASMKYGGVEQFF.

The DNA for the CDR3 is TGTGCCAGCAGCTTTGGACTAGCGGGAGCGACATCCTACAATGAGCAGTTCTTC. Translating it yields CASSFGLAGATSYNEQFF. The chain recombines TRBV7-8 with TRBJ2-1, with TRBD2 identical over 13 bases. The ends lost 3 bases at V and 1 base at J; junction bases unmatched: 6. From germline, CDR1 is SGHVS and CDR2 FQNEAQ. The CDR3 contains 18 residues.

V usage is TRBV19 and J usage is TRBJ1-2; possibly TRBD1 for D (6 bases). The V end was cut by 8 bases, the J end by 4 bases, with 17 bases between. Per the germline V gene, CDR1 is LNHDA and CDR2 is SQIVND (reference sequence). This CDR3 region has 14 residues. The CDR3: CASFGYGGAYGYTF. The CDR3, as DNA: TGTGCCAGTTTTGGCTACGGGGGGGCCTATGGCTACACCTTC.

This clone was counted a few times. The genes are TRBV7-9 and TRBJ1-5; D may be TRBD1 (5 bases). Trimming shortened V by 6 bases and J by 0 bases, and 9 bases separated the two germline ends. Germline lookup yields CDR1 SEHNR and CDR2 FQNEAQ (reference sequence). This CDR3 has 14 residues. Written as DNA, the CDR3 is TGTGCCAGCAGAACGACAGATAGCAATCAGCCCCAGCATTTT. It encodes CASRTTDSNQPQHF.

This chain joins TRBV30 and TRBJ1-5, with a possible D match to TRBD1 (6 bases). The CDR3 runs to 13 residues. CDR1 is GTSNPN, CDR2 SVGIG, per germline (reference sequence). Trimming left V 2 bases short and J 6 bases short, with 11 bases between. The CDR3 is CAWSNRVGQPQHF. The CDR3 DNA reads TGTGCCTGGAGTAACAGGGTCGGTCAGCCCCAGCATTTT.

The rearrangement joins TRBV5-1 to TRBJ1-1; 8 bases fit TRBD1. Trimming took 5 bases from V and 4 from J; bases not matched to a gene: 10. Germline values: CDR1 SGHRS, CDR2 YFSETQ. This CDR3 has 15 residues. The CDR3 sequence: CASRGAETGATEAFF. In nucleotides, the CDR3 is TGCGCCAGCAGGGGAGCCGAGACAGGGGCCACTGAAGCTTTCTTT.

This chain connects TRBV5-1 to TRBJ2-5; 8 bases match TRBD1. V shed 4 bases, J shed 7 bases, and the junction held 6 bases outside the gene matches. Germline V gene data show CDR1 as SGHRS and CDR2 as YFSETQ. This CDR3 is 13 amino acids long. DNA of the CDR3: TGCGCCAGCAGCGGTGGACAGGGAGGGACCCAGTACTTC. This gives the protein CASSGGQGGTQYF.